This note documents a single TCR beta chain sequence. There are 12 residues in the CDR3. From germline, CDR1 is GTSNPN and CDR2 SVGIG (reference sequence). Trimming cost V 5 bases and J 4 bases, with 12 bases left between them. Specified treatment: oral pan-JAK inhibitor, 5-10 mg twice daily. These data are taken from a study of CD8+ T cells in alopecia areata. Study details: Patients received oral tofacitinib, 5 to 10 mg twice daily, for moderate-to-severe alopecia areata.

As the sequencing template, cDNA was produced by extracting RNA and reverse transcribing it. TCRdb's table, derived via immunoSEQ multiplex PCR, lists solely in-frame clones and lacks some. This table has 150,000 to 200,000 clones, 64% appearing once. The sample consisted of CD4+ T cells sorted from blood, taken between weeks 47 and 50, from a patient treated with tofacitinib. This sequence originates from a human donor with alopecia areata. This chain connects TRBV30 to TRBJ2-7; D remains ambiguous. The CDR3 nucleotides are TGTGCCTGGGCAAGAGACACATACGAGCAGTACTTC. Encoded protein: CAWARDTYEQYF.